This passage covers 11 T cell receptor beta chains from one sample sequenced in a study of T cells in Graves' hyperthyroidism and ophthalmopathy. Regions amplified from RNA transcripts were the TCR beta CDR3 regions. An initial round of RT-PCR targeting the TCR CDR3 relied on the HTBI primer set. TCRdb passed the multiplex PCR reads through MiXCR, listing each CDR3 protein once. The table lists approximately 400,000 distinct CDR3 sequences, approximately 15% of them singletons. Sequencing was done on a sample of blood. Receptor source: a woman aged 55-69 years with Graves' hyperthyroidism.

This clonotype appeared many times. This rearrangement joins TRBV12-3 or TRBV12-4 to TRBJ2-3; 7 bases fit TRBD2. V shed 4 bases and J 4 bases; nucleotides not matched to a gene: 8. This CDR3 spans 15 amino acids. As DNA, the CDR3 is TGTGCCAGCAGTTGGGCTGCGGGAGCCGCAGATACGCAGTATTTT. This translates into CASSWAAGAADTQYF.

This clonotype was seen only a few times. The chain links TRBV19 to TRBJ2-3; 12 nucleotides align to TRBD1. CDR3 length: 16 amino acids. The trim removed 3 bases at V and 4 bases at J, leaving 5 bases unmatched. Germline loops: CDR1 LNHDA, CDR2 SQIVND (reference sequence). This chain's CDR3 is CASSMGGTGGADTQYF. The DNA for the CDR3 is TGTGCCAGTAGTATGGGTGGGACAGGGGGCGCAGATACGCAGTATTTT.

The V call is TRBV6-1, the J call TRBJ1-1, with a tentative D call TRBD1 (5 bases). V lost 5 bases and J lost 2, with 12 bases in between. CDR3 length: 14 amino acids. CDR1 and CDR2 (germline): MNHNS, SASEGT. CDR3 coding DNA: TGTGCCAGCAGTTGGGGCAGAACTAACACTGAAGCTTTCTTT. Amino acids: CASSWGRTNTEAFF.

V is TRBV4-1 and J is TRBJ1-3; no reliable D call. V gave up 4 bases and J gave up 4 bases, with 11 bases separating them. Germline CDR1 and CDR2: MGHRA and YSYEKL. The length of the CDR3 is 14 residues. The CDR3 DNA sequence: TGCGCCAGCAGCCGAGGGAGCTCCGGAAACACCATATATTTT. It encodes CASSRGSSGNTIYF.

This clonotype was counted only a few times. The CDR3 nucleotides are TGTGCCATCAGTGAGTCTCTGCGGAGCTCCTACAATGAGCAGTTCTTC. This sequence encodes CAISESLRSSYNEQFF. This chain links TRBV10-3 with TRBJ2-1; D is undetermined. Germline V lookup: CDR1 ENHRY, CDR2 SYGVKD. Trimming removed 0 bases at V and 0 bases at J, with 9 bases between. The CDR3 has 16 amino acids.

There are many counts of this clonotype. The chain links TRBV5-1 to TRBJ1-2; D is undetermined. The germline V gene has CDR1 SGHRS and CDR2 YFSETQ. CDR3 length: 17 residues. V was pared by 5 bases and J by 1 base, with 21 bases between. CDR3 DNA: TGCGCCAGCAGACCCACCGTACACCGTCTAGATAACTATGGCTACACCTTC. This translates into CASRPTVHRLDNYGYTF.

V usage is TRBV27 and J usage is TRBJ2-7; TRBD1 agrees at 9 bases. V lost 5 bases to trimming and J lost 4 bases; unmatched junction nucleotides: 9. CDR3 length equals 15 residues. Germline V gives CDR1 MNHEY, CDR2 SMNVEV (reference sequence). CDR3 nucleotides: TGTGCCAGCAGTAAGGGGGGACAGGGAACATACGAGCAGTACTTC. It yields the protein CASSKGGQGTYEQYF.

In its sample, this clonotype was seen a few times. The chain uses TRBV19 and TRBJ2-7, with TRBD2 as a possible D gene (5 bases). The CDR3 is made up of 14 amino acids. Between the trimmed V and J ends, which lost 4 bases and 0 bases, there was a span of 10 bases. From germline, CDR1 is LNHDA and CDR2 SQIVND (reference sequence). CDR3 amino acids: CASSTSADSYEQYF. For the CDR3, the DNA is TGTGCCAGTAGTACATCAGCGGACTCCTACGAGCAGTACTTC.

The rearrangement uses TRBV10-1 and TRBJ1-2; D unclear. Per the germline V gene, CDR1 is WNHNN and CDR2 is SYGVQD (reference sequence). The CDR3 is made up of 13 amino acids. V was shortened by 3 bases and J by 2 bases, with 7 bases between the two germline ends. CDR3 DNA sequence: TGCGCCAGCAGTGAATGGCGGAACTATGGCTACACCTTC. This sequence encodes CASSEWRNYGYTF.

Notes on this clonotype: At one end, the junction sequence differs from germline, possibly due to a read error. The chain employs TRBV28 and TRBJ2-1; D call uncertain. Germline CDR1 is MDHEN and CDR2 is SYDVKM. There are 11 residues in the CDR3. In DNA form, the CDR3 reads TGTGCCAGCAGTCCCAGAAATGAACAGTTCTTC. It encodes CASSPRNEQFF.

In its sample, this clonotype was seen many times. J is TRBJ1-1 and V is TRBV18; D gene uncertain. There are 13 residues in the CDR3. Germline V gives CDR1 KGHSH, CDR2 LQKENI. The V end was cut by 5 bases, the J end by 1 base, with 8 bases between. CDR3 in amino acids: CASSTGENTEAFF. In nucleotides, the CDR3 is TGTGCCAGCTCAACCGGGGAGAACACTGAAGCTTTCTTT.